This entry is about one T cell receptor (beta chain). Its antigen is unidentified. The TCR beta CDR3 regions underwent amplification using RNA transcripts as the source. TCR CDR3 regions were first amplified by RT-PCR with HTBI primers. A single record per CDR3 protein comes from TCRdb applying MiXCR to the multiplex PCR reads. Among about 570,000 distinct CDR3 sequences listed, 14% were seen once. This entry comes from a study of T cells in Graves' hyperthyroidism and ophthalmopathy. Germline-derived CDR1 and CDR2 are SGDLS and YYNGEE. The V segment lost 4 bases and the J segment 1 base; nucleotides outside the gene matches: 10. The CDR3 extends over 16 amino acids. Pregnant or lactating patients were excluded, as were those with uncontrolled infection or other autoimmune disease. General study points: The model identified upcoming ophthalmopathy a median approximately six months ahead of onset. Most expanded thyroid clonotypes above 0.001 also appeared in blood.

The TCR originated in a woman between 40 and 55 years old with Graves' hyperthyroidism. The sequencing sample was made of blood. The chain uses TRBV9 and TRBJ2-5; 7 positions match TRBD1. The CDR3 bases are TGTGCCAGCAGCAGTGGGACAGTTCATATCCAAGAGACCCAGTACTTC. Protein sequence: CASSSGTVHIQETQYF.